What follows describes a single T cell receptor (beta chain). Antigen unknown. The sample belongs to a study of OX40 agonist ivuxolimab in advanced cancers. Study-level information: Ivuxolimab, an antibody that agonizes OX40 (CD134), was administered to the patients. A diagnosis of hepatocellular carcinoma, melanoma, renal cell or head and neck cancer was present in dose-escalation patients. Those enrolled were roughly 80% male, with a mean age of approximately 60 years and ages from about 20 to 80. Whole-study results and caveats: There were, on average, more expanded clones in CD8+ T cells than in CD4+.

This CDR3 contains 15 residues. Trimming pared 0 bases from V and 0 bases from J, leaving 7 bases between. Germline V gene data show CDR1 as SGHRS and CDR2 as YFSETQ. Sequencing used immunoSEQ multiplex PCR; TCRdb keeps in-frame clones, though not all of them. This sample yields approximately 58,000 clones, of which 79% are seen a single time; 0.95% to 1.5% belongs to the top ten. The genes are TRBV5-1 and TRBJ2-1; tentatively, D is TRBD2 (6 bases). Here the sequenced sample was CD4+ or CD8+ T cells sorted from blood, taken in a trial of the OX40 agonist ivuxolimab. This sequence originates from an adult with an advanced solid tumor such as melanoma, head and neck, liver or kidney cancer. The CDR3 spells CASSLALASYNEQFF. As DNA, the CDR3 is TGCGCCAGCAGCTTGGCACTAGCCTCCTACAATGAGCAGTTCTTC.